This T cell receptor (beta chain) emerged from a study of shared clonotypes between healthy human individuals. Study results and limitations: The study drew on few donors, limiting represented genetic and exposure-history diversity.

This clone was found a few times. Its antigen is unidentified. Authors' methods: ImmunoSEQ yielded junction-only sequences lacking quality scores, so filtering differed. The protocol was immunoSEQ multiplex PCR, while the TCRdb copy is restricted to in-frame clones and leaves out a portion. V and J calls and clone size are as listed in that table; D and trimming were resolved from the DNA. Of over 850,000 clones in the sample, around three quarters were seen once. CDR1 is MNHEY, CDR2 SVGAGI, per germline. The length of the CDR3 is 11 residues. Trimming stripped 5 bases from V and 8 bases from J, with 7 bases between.

This TCR was sampled from a man between 18 and 29 years old in good health. Some clones in this sample may be carry-over from other donors' samples. Sequences were obtained from memory CD4+ T cells from PBMCs. The sample's subset: CD45RA-negative fraction. V is TRBV6-5 and J is TRBJ2-1; D unresolved. CDR3 coding DNA: TGTGCCAGCAGTGGGGTCCATGAGCAGTTCTTC. It yields the protein CASSGVHEQFF.